Listed below are T cell receptor beta chains from one sample, sequenced in a study of early T cells in non-severe SARS-CoV-2 infection. TCRdb re-called the 5' RACE reads through MiXCR, storing one row per CDR3 protein. The sample carries 95,000 to 100,000 distinct CDR3 sequences, around 14% recorded once. Input material: whole blood. The source of these receptors is an adult who was a healthcare worker with PCR-confirmed SARS-CoV-2 infection or an uninfected control (not recorded which). CDR3s include the opening cysteine and the closing phenylalanine or tryptophan. A D gene is named only where the DNA matches it firmly. Size is omitted from some rows. Given values are once, few, many or a class for expanded clones.

TRBD2	many	TRBV7-9	TRBJ2-1	TGTGCCAGCAGCTCCCTAGCGGGGTACAATGAGCAGTTCTTC	CASSSLAGYNEQFF
-	many	TRBV14	TRBJ2-7	TGTGCCAGCAGCGGACAACCCTACGAGCAGTACTTC	CASSGQPYEQYF
TRBD1	many	TRBV28	TRBJ1-2	TGTGCCAGCAGTCCGCCGGACAGGTTCCATGGCTACACCTTC	CASSPPDRFHGYTF
TRBD2	many	TRBV7-2	TRBJ2-7	TGTGCCAGCAGCTTAGGGACTAGCTCGTCCTACGAGCAGTACTTC	CASSLGTSSSYEQYF
-	many	TRBV28	TRBJ2-6	TGTGCCAGCAGTTTATATGGCTCTGGGGCCAACGTCCTGACTTTC	CASSLYGSGANVLTF
-	-	TRBV7-8	TRBJ1-1	TGTGCCAGCAGCTTAGTTAAGGCAGGTGAAGCTTTCTTT	CASSLVKAGEAFF
TRBD2	-	TRBV7-8	TRBJ2-1	TGTGCCAGCAGCTTAGCCAGGAGTAGCGGGGGTTACAATGAGCAGTTCTTC	CASSLARSSGGYNEQFF
-	many	TRBV29-1	TRBJ2-1	TGCAGCGGTCGACTAGAGGGAGCGAATGAGCAGTTCTTC	CSGRLEGANEQFF
-	-	TRBV4-1	TRBJ1-6	TGCGCCAGCAGCTACAGTCGGGATAATTCACCCCTCCACTTT	CASSYSRDNSPLHF
-	-	TRBV10-3	TRBJ2-5	TGTGCCATCAGTGAGTCGCGACAGAAAGAGACCCAGTACTTC	CAISESRQKETQYF
TRBD1	many	TRBV27	TRBJ1-1	TGTGCCAGCAGTCGGACAGGGACGTCGATATCGAACACTGAAGCTTTCTTT	CASSRTGTSISNTEAFF
TRBD1	few	TRBV23-1	TRBJ1-4	TGCGCCAGCAGTCAATCGTGTCGCAGGGGGTTTAAGAATGAAAAACTGTTTTTT	CASSQSCRRGFKNEKLFF
-	many	TRBV7-9	TRBJ2-7	TGTGCCAGCAGCCCATTAGGACGGGCCGAGCAGTACTTC	CASSPLGRAEQYF
TRBD2	many	TRBV28	TRBJ2-1	TGTGCCAGCAGCGAGCGGGGCCCGGGTCCCGAGCAGTTCTTC	CASSERGPGPEQFF
-	many	TRBV20-1	TRBJ2-7	TGCAGTGCTAGTCACAGCTCCTACGAGCAGTACTTC	CSASHSSYEQYF
TRBD1	many	TRBV6-5	TRBJ1-6	TGTGCCAGCAGCAACCGGGACAGGGGAAGTTCACCCCTCCACTTT	CASSNRDRGSSPLHF
-	-	TRBV7-9	TRBJ1-4	TGTGCCAGCAGCCTAGGACCGACAACTAATGAAAAACTGTTTTTT	CASSLGPTTNEKLFF
-	many	TRBV27	TRBJ2-3	TGTGCCAGCAGTGCCTGGAACACAGATACGCAGTATTTT	CASSAWNTDTQYF
-	-	TRBV19	TRBJ2-1	TGTGCCAGTAGTGTCGGGACAAATTCCTACAATGAGCAGTTCTTC	CASSVGTNSYNEQFF
-	many	TRBV3-1	TRBJ2-7	TGTGCCAGCAGCCAAAGACAGGCCTACGAGCAGTACTTC	CASSQRQAYEQYF
TRBD1	many	TRBV9	TRBJ1-1	TGTGCCAGCAGCGGACGAGACACTGGGACAGGGGTTTTCATGAACACTGAAGCTTTCTTT	CASSGRDTGTGVFMNTEAFF
-	few	TRBV4-2	TRBJ2-5	TGTGCCAGCAGCCAAGTTGTTGCGGACCAAGAGACCCAGTACTTC	CASSQVVADQETQYF
TRBD1	few	TRBV6-6	TRBJ1-1	TGTGCCAGCAGCTCCGTGACAGGGGAGGATACTGAAGCTTTCTTT	CASSSVTGEDTEAFF
-	-	TRBV29-1	TRBJ1-1	TGCAGCGTTGGGATACAGGCGATGAACACTGAAGCTTTCTTT	CSVGIQAMNTEAFF
TRBD1	-	TRBV6-2/TRBV6-3	TRBJ2-4	TGTGCCAGCAGTTACGGACAGGGAGCCAAAAACATTCAGTACTTC	CASSYGQGAKNIQYF
-	many	TRBV20-1	TRBJ2-5	TGCAGTGCCCTTACAGGGTTTACCCAAGAGACCCAGTACTTC	CSALTGFTQETQYF
TRBD1	few	TRBV29-1	TRBJ1-2	TGCAGCGTGGACCCCACAGGGGGCGCGGATGGCTACACCTTC	CSVDPTGGADGYTF
TRBD1	few	TRBV7-6	TRBJ2-2	TGTGCCAGCAGCTTAGCAGGGACAGGGATCGGTACCGGGGAGCTGTTTTTT	CASSLAGTGIGTGELFF
-	-	TRBV7-9	TRBJ2-1	TGTGCCAGCAGCCCACAGGGCGGTGTGAGGGTCTTC	CASSPQGGVRVF
-	few	TRBV4-2	TRBJ2-7	TGTGCCAGCAGCCGGGGTCGGGGTTACTACGAGCAGTACTTC	CASSRGRGYYEQYF
-	-	TRBV29-1	TRBJ2-3	TGCAGCGCCGCGACTAGCACAGATACGCAGTATTTT	CSAATSTDTQYF
-	-	TRBV4-1	TRBJ2-3	TGCGCCAGCAGCCAAGACGAACTTTCCACAGATACGCAGTATTTT	CASSQDELSTDTQYF
-	-	TRBV12-3/TRBV12-4	TRBJ1-2	TGTGCCAGCAGTTTGGCAGGGAGTAGCTATGGCTACACCTTC	CASSLAGSSYGYTF
TRBD1	few	TRBV10-3	TRBJ1-5	TGTGCCATCAGTCCCGGGACAGAAAGTCAGCCCCAGCATTTT	CAISPGTESQPQHF
-	many	TRBV15	TRBJ2-2	TGTGCCACCAGCGCTCGTCGAGGATCCACCGGGGAGCTGTTTTTT	CATSARRGSTGELFF
-	many	TRBV20-1	TRBJ2-7	TGCAGTGCTATGTTTTCGGGAAACCCCTCCTACGAGCAGTACTTC	CSAMFSGNPSYEQYF
-	-	TRBV6-1	TRBJ2-3	TGTGCCAGCAGCCTACAGGGAGCGGCCACAGATACGCAGTATTTT	CASSLQGAATDTQYF
TRBD1	few	TRBV2	TRBJ2-7	TGTGCCAGCCTTTTCCGGGACAGCACCTACGAGCAGTACTTC	CASLFRDSTYEQYF
-	many	TRBV7-9	TRBJ2-2	TGTGCCAGCAGCAGGGGACACTCTGGCGGGGAGCTGTTTTTT	CASSRGHSGGELFF
-	many	TRBV2	TRBJ2-3	TGTGCCAGCAATTCCTACCAGAGGACAGATACGCAGTATTTT	CASNSYQRTDTQYF
-	few	TRBV28	TRBJ2-5	TGTGCCAGCAGGAACAGGGAAGAGACCCAGTACTTC	CASRNREETQYF
-	many	TRBV7-8	TRBJ2-3	TGTGCCAGCAGCTTTGAGGGCCCCACAGATACGCAGTATTTT	CASSFEGPTDTQYF
-	few	TRBV4-2	TRBJ1-5	TGTGCCAGCAGCCAAGATGAAGGCGCAGGGGAACGGCCCCAGCATTTT	CASSQDEGAGERPQHF
TRBD1	-	TRBV10-3	TRBJ2-1	TGTGCCATCAGTGAGTCCGGGACAGAATACAATGAGCAGTTCTTC	CAISESGTEYNEQFF
-	many	TRBV7-6	TRBJ2-7	TGTGCCAGCAGCTTATGGCCTCCCGTTTACAGGAACTCCTACGAGCAGTACTTC	CASSLWPPVYRNSYEQYF
TRBD1	-	TRBV5-1	TRBJ2-2	TGCGCCAGCAGCTTCGACAGGGCCGGGGAGCTGTTTTTT	CASSFDRAGELFF
-	few	TRBV5-8	TRBJ1-5	TGTGCCAGCAGCTTGCTGTACGGGTCCCAGCCCCAGCATTTT	CASSLLYGSQPQHF
-	many	TRBV4-3	TRBJ1-2	TGCGCCAGCAGCCAAGATAAGGGGTCATGGTTTGGCTACACCTTC	CASSQDKGSWFGYTF
-	many	TRBV25-1	TRBJ1-2	TGTGCCAGCAGTGAATGGTGGCGGATCTATGGCTACACCTTC	CASSEWWRIYGYTF
TRBD1	few	TRBV18	TRBJ2-3	TGTGCCAGCTCGCAGACCGCCGGGACAGGGGCAGATACGCAGTATTTT	CASSQTAGTGADTQYF
-	many	TRBV20-1	TRBJ1-1	TGCAGTCCAGAGAATGGGGACACTGAAGCTTTCTTT	CSPENGDTEAFF
-	-	TRBV29-1	TRBJ1-2	TGCAGCGTTGGACGGGGGAGCTATGGCTACACCTTC	CSVGRGSYGYTF
-	many	TRBV6-5	TRBJ1-6	TGTGCCAGCAGGCGTCAGGGTTTACCCCTCCACTTT	CASRRQGLPLHF